These 27 T cell receptor beta chains came from one sample sequenced in a study of blood T cell repertoires in COVID-19. Repertoires were generated with immunoSEQ multiplex PCR, while TCRdb's copy carries only in-frame clones and drops some. The sample yields 120,000 or so clones, 86% seen once. The sequencing sample was made of peripheral blood. The receptors shown here come from a man in his forties with acute or convalescent COVID-19.

J is TRBJ1-1 and V is TRBV5-1, with D maybe TRBD1 (6 bases). This CDR3 contains 15 residues. V was cut by 4 bases and J by 0 bases, with 13 bases left in between. CDR1 and CDR2 (germline): SGHRS, YFSETQ. CDR3 in amino acids: CASSPGQLMNTEAFF. CDR3 DNA sequence: TGCGCCAGCAGCCCAGGACAGCTAATGAACACTGAAGCTTTCTTT.

In this sample, this clone turned up a few times. The chain links TRBV6-4 to TRBJ2-5, with a possible D match to TRBD1 (6 bases). The CDR3 spans 13 residues. Germline V gene lookup returns CDR1 MRHNA and CDR2 SNTAGT. V was clipped by 3 bases and J by 4 bases, with 9 bases between them. CDR3 in amino acids: CASSETGAETQYF. Written as DNA, the CDR3 is TGTGCCAGCAGTGAGACAGGAGCAGAGACCCAGTACTTC.

The chain uses TRBV6-2 or TRBV6-3 and TRBJ1-4; D is ambiguous. Germline V gene lookup returns CDR1 MNHEY and CDR2 SVGEGT. The CDR3 extends over 16 amino acids. V lost 0 bases, J lost 8 bases, and 16 bases lay in between. CDR3 coding DNA: TGTGCCAGCAGTTACTCGAGTGGGAGAAGCCGAGAAAAACTGTTTTTT. Amino acid sequence: CASSYSSGRSREKLFF.

The chain combines TRBV5-5 with TRBJ1-1; D is uncertain. The CDR3 runs to 13 residues. V lost 1 base, J lost 11 bases, and 15 bases lay in between. Germline assignment: CDR1 SGHKS and CDR2 YYEKEE (reference sequence). The CDR3 coding sequence is TGTGCCAGCAGCTTGCCCGGTGAGGGAAATGCTTTCTTT. Its protein is CASSLPGEGNAFF.

This chain links TRBV3-1 (or the pseudogene TRBV3-2) with TRBJ2-3, with D perhaps matching TRBD2 (5 bases). Trimming removed 1 base from V and 1 base from J, with 12 bases in between. CDR3 length: 16 residues. Germline assignment: CDR1 LGHDT and CDR2 YNNKEL (reference sequence). In DNA form, the CDR3 reads TGTGCCAGCAGCCAAGTGAGAGGGATCGGCACAGATACGCAGTATTTT. Translated, it gives CASSQVRGIGTDTQYF.

The V and J genes are TRBV30 and TRBJ2-5; TRBD2 matches at 10 bases. Germline V gene sequence: CDR1 GTSNPN, CDR2 SVGIG (reference sequence). The CDR3 spans 13 residues. CDR3 protein: CGVLAGDSETQYF. Here the CDR3 DNA reads TGTGGTGTCCTAGCGGGAGACTCGGAGACCCAGTACTTC.

The V and J genes are TRBV4-2 and TRBJ1-5; unclear D gene. Trimming stripped 2 bases from V and 5 bases from J, with 7 bases between. In germline, CDR1 is LGHNA, CDR2 YNFKEQ. The CDR3 is 13 residues long. The CDR3 region has the DNA TGTGCCAGCAGCCAATTTCGTTATCAGCCCCAGCATTTT. Protein: CASSQFRYQPQHF.

J is TRBJ1-2 and V is TRBV5-6; D is possibly TRBD1 (5 bases). Germline V gene sequence: CDR1 SGHDT, CDR2 YYEEEE. With 1 base removed from V and 6 bases from J, the gap between germline ends came to 19 bases. The CDR3 totals 16 residues. Here the CDR3 DNA reads TGTGCCAGCAGCTTGTGGTCAAGGGACTTATTGGATGGCTACACCTTC. This encodes CASSLWSRDLLDGYTF.

The chain uses TRBV27 and TRBJ2-2, with D possibly being TRBD1 (6 bases). Germline V gives CDR1 MNHEY, CDR2 SMNVEV (reference sequence). Trimming left V 4 bases short and J 4 bases short, with 10 bases between. This CDR3 has 14 residues. Written as DNA, the CDR3 is TGTGCCAGCAGTTCCCAGGGGACCACCGGGGAGCTGTTTTTT. This encodes CASSSQGTTGELFF.

The rearrangement joins TRBV3-1 (or the pseudogene TRBV3-2) to TRBJ2-3, with 9 bases fitting TRBD2. Germline CDR1 reads LGHDT; CDR2 reads YNNKEL (reference sequence). This CDR3 has 17 residues. J gave up 2 bases and V 4 bases, and 10 bases lay outside the gene matches. CDR3 in DNA: TGTGCCAGCAGCCGAAGGTCACTAGCGGGCACCACAGATACGCAGTATTTT. Protein product: CASSRRSLAGTTDTQYF.

This clone has only a few counts. The chain employs TRBV15 and TRBJ2-1, with D possibly matching TRBD2 (5 bases). CDR3 size: 15 residues. Germline CDR1 is LNHNV and CDR2 is YYDKDF (reference sequence). V dropped 0 bases and J dropped 5 bases, with 11 bases sitting between them. The CDR3 loop is CATSRDRTLNNEQFF. In nucleotides, the CDR3 is TGTGCCACCAGCAGAGATAGGACTCTTAACAATGAGCAGTTCTTC. Using reference TRBV15 and TRBJ2-1 for the parts outside the CDR3, the full variable domain is DAMVIQNPRYQVTQFGKPVTLSCSQTLNHNVMYWYQQKSSQAPKLLFHYYDKDFNNEADTPDNFQSRRPNTSFCFLDIRSPGLGDTAMYLCATSRDRTLNNEQFFGPGTRLTVL.

The table lists this clone with a count of one. V and J are TRBV7-8 and TRBJ2-1, with 8 bases that match TRBD1. The CDR3 is made up of 16 amino acids. V lost 4 bases, J lost 4 bases, and 9 bases stayed unmatched. Germline V gene sequence: CDR1 SGHVS, CDR2 FQNEAQ. CDR3 region: CASSSHGQGLYNEQFF. In DNA form, the CDR3 reads TGTGCCAGCAGCTCCCACGGACAGGGCCTATACAATGAGCAGTTCTTC.

About this clone itself: At one of its ends the junction is not consistent with the germline gene, which may arise from a read error. The chain recombines TRBV7-7 with TRBJ2-3, with TRBD2 identical over 10 bases. This CDR3 is built from 15 residues. Germline lookup yields CDR1 SSHAT and CDR2 FNYEAQ (reference sequence). For the CDR3, the DNA is TGTGCTAGCAGCTTAAGCGGGGGGGCCGCAGATACGCAGTATTTT. As protein: CASSLSGGAADTQYF.

This clone was recorded a few times. The chain employs TRBV12-1 and TRBJ2-7; TRBD2 is the table's D call and was not checked against the DNA. TRBV12-1 is flagged as a pseudogene. There are 12 residues in the CDR3. The chain's CDR3 is CASSRETYEQYF. CDR3 bases: TGTGCCAGCAGCCGCGAAACCTACGAGCAGTACTTC.

This sequence joins TRBV7-9 and TRBJ2-3; D remains unclear. Germline CDR1 is SEHNR and CDR2 is FQNEAQ (reference sequence). Trimming shortened V by 4 bases and J by 1 base, and 12 bases separated the two germline ends. The CDR3 is 15 residues long. The CDR3 sequence: CASSSTRSRTDTQYF. In DNA, the CDR3 is TGTGCCAGCAGCTCCACCCGGTCCCGCACAGATACGCAGTATTTT.

A word on this clone: A junction boundary mismatches the germline segment, possibly from a read error. The chain links TRBV6-5 to TRBJ1-2; D not resolved. The V gene's germline CDR1 is MNHEY and CDR2 SVGAGI. This CDR3 has 13 amino acids. CDR3: CASSDSKVGGYTF. The CDR3 DNA reads TGTGCCAGCAGTGACTCAAAAGTGGGCGGCTACACCTTC.

The CDR3 is CASSVSLAGAQFF. Written as DNA, the CDR3 is TGCGCCAGCAGTGTGAGTCTAGCGGGAGCCCAGTTCTTC. This chain connects TRBV10-1 to TRBJ2-1, with 10 bases identical to TRBD2. Per germline, CDR1 WNHNN and CDR2 SYGVQD (reference sequence). Trimming at V came to 4 bases and at J to 13 bases, leaving 7 bases not matched to a gene. The CDR3 covers 13 residues.

The J gene is TRBJ1-2, the V gene TRBV27, with 8 bases lining up with TRBD1. CDR1 is MNHEY and CDR2 is SMNVEV in the germline V gene (reference sequence). Trimming at V came to 2 bases and at J to 8 bases, leaving 4 bases not matched to a gene. CDR3 length: 13 residues. The CDR3 nucleotides are TGTGCCAGCAGTTTAACAGGGGGAGCCGGCTACACCTTC. Translation gives CASSLTGGAGYTF.

The chain employs TRBV6-2 or TRBV6-3 and TRBJ1-4; maybe TRBD1 (6 bases). CDR1 is MNHEY and CDR2 is SVGEGT in the germline V gene. Trimming took 2 bases from V and 3 from J, leaving 13 bases between them. The CDR3 totals 16 residues. This chain's CDR3 is CASSYPGHSPNEKLFF. The DNA for the CDR3 is TGTGCCAGCAGTTACCCGGGACACAGCCCTAATGAAAAACTGTTTTTT.

The chain combines TRBV19 with TRBJ2-7; possibly TRBD1 for D (6 bases). The CDR3 has 12 amino acids. V lost 5 bases, J lost 5 bases, and 10 bases lay in between. Germline lookup yields CDR1 LNHDA and CDR2 SQIVND (reference sequence). CDR3 bases: TGTGCCAGTAGTCCACAGGGACACGAGCAGTACTTC. Encoded protein: CASSPQGHEQYF.

The rearrangement joins TRBV7-3 to TRBJ1-2; 11 bases line up with TRBD1. Trimming at V came to 1 base and at J to 8 bases, leaving 9 bases not matched to a gene. From germline, CDR1 is SGHTA and CDR2 FQGTGA. The CDR3 length is 16 residues. CDR3 residues: CASSLRGGQGARGYTF. The DNA for the CDR3 is TGTGCCAGCAGCTTAAGGGGCGGACAGGGGGCGCGGGGCTACACCTTC.

The rearrangement links TRBV9 to TRBJ2-1, with 14 nucleotides matching TRBD2. The V segment lost 3 bases and the J segment 8 bases; nucleotides outside the gene matches: 1. The CDR3 has 14 residues. Germline lookup yields CDR1 SGDLS and CDR2 YYNGEE. CDR3 amino acids: CASSAGLAGDEQFF. As DNA, the CDR3 is TGTGCCAGCAGCGCGGGACTAGCGGGAGATGAGCAGTTCTTC.

The rearrangement uses TRBV19 and TRBJ2-5, with no clear D. The germline V and J ends were trimmed by 10 bases and 5 bases, with 8 bases remaining between them. CDR3 length: 10 residues. The germline V gene encodes CDR1 LNHDA and CDR2 SQIVND (reference sequence). The CDR3 region is CATGRETQYF. The CDR3, as DNA: TGTGCCACCGGTCGGGAGACCCAGTACTTC.

In DNA, the CDR3 is TGTGCCAGCAGCGTAGCCCCCTGGCGGGGGGACAACAATGAGCAGTTCTTC. Encoded protein: CASSVAPWRGDNNEQFF. The chain couples TRBV9 to TRBJ2-1, with 8 bases lining up with TRBD2. The CDR3 totals 17 residues. Germline CDR1 and CDR2: SGDLS and YYNGEE. Trimming at V came to 0 bases and at J to 5 bases, leaving 10 bases not matched to a gene.

The chain has TRBV5-1 and TRBJ2-7; 10 bases match TRBD2. The CDR3 is made up of 15 amino acids. Germline assignment: CDR1 SGHRS and CDR2 YFSETQ. V lost 4 bases to trimming and J lost 3 bases; unmatched junction nucleotides: 7. The CDR3 DNA follows: TGCGCCAGCAGCATCGGGGCTAGCGGGAGCTACGAGCAGTACTTC. It is translated as CASSIGASGSYEQYF.

The rearrangement uses TRBV2 and TRBJ2-7; 14 bases are a match to TRBD2. The CDR3 is made up of 15 amino acids. Germline V gene lookup returns CDR1 SNHLY and CDR2 FYNNEI. Losses at the gene ends were 6 bases for V and 2 bases for J; bases not matched to a gene: 3. The CDR3 DNA sequence: TGTGCCAGCAGGAAGACTAGCGGGGGGGCCTACGAGCAGTACTTC. Its translation is CASRKTSGGAYEQYF.

This clone was picked up a small number of times. This chain uses TRBV27 with TRBJ1-4, with D possibly TRBD1 on 5 matching bases. Germline lookup yields CDR1 MNHEY and CDR2 SMNVEV (reference sequence). The CDR3 contains 14 residues. Trimming took 4 bases from V and 10 from J, leaving 16 bases between them. The CDR3 region has the DNA TGTGCCAGCAGTTCACCAACCACTCAGGGAAAACTGTTTTTT. Translated, it gives CASSSPTTQGKLFF.